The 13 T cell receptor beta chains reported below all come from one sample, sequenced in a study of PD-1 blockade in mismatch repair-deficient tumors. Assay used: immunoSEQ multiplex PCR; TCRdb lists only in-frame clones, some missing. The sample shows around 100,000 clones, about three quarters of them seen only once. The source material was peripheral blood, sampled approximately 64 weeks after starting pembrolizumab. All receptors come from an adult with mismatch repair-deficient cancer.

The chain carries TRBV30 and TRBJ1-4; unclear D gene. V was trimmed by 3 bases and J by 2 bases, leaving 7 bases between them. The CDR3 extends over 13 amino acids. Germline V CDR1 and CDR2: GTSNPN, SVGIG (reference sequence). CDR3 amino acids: CAWRRGTNEKLFF. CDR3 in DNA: TGTGCCTGGAGAAGAGGCACTAATGAAAAACTGTTTTTT. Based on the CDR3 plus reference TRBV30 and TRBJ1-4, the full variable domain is SQTIHQWPATLVQPVGSPLSLECTVEGTSNPNLYWYRQAAGRGLQLLFYSVGIGQISSEVPQNLSASRPQDRQFILSSKKLLLSDSGFYLCAWRRGTNEKLFFGSGTQLSVL.

CDR3 sequence (DNA): TGTGCCAGCAGCTCCCGGGACAGGTTATACAATGAGCAGTTCTTC. Protein sequence: CASSSRDRLYNEQFF. The chain is built from TRBV7-9 and TRBJ2-1; 8 bases agree with TRBD1. V was clipped by 4 bases and J by 4 bases; unmatched bases: 6. The V gene's germline CDR1 is SEHNR and CDR2 FQNEAQ (reference sequence). The length of the CDR3 is 15 residues.

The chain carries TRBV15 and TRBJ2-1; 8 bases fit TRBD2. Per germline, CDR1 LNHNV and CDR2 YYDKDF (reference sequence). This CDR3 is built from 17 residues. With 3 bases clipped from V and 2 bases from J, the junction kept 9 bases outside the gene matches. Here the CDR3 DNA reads TGTGCCACCAGCAGGACCCTTGGGCGGGGGGCCTACAATGAGCAGTTCTTC. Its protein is CATSRTLGRGAYNEQFF.

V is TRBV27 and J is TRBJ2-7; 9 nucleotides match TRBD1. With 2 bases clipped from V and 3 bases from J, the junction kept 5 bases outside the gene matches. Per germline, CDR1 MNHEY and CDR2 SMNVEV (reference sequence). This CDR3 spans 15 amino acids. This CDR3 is CASSLRWTGVYEQYF. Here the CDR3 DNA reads TGTGCCAGCAGTTTAAGGTGGACAGGGGTCTACGAGCAGTACTTC.

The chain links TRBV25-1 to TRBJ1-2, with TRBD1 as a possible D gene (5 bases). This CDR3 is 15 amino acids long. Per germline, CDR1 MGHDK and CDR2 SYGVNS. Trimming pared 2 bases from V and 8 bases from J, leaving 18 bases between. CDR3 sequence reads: CASSEEGPRTDGYTF. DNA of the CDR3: TGTGCCAGCAGTGAAGAGGGACCTAGAACGGACGGCTACACCTTC.

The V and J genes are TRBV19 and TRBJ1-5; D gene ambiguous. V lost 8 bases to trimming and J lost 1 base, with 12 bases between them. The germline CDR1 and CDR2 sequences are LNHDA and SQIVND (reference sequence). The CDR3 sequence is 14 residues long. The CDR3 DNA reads TGTGCCAGTGGGATGGGTGGAAGCAATCAGCCCCAGCATTTT. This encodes CASGMGGSNQPQHF.

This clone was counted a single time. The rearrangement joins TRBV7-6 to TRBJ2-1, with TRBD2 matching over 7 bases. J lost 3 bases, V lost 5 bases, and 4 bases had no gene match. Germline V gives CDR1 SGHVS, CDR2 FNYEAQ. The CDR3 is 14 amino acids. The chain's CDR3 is CASSGGLGYNEQFF. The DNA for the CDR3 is TGTGCCAGCAGCGGCGGACTAGGCTACAATGAGCAGTTCTTC.

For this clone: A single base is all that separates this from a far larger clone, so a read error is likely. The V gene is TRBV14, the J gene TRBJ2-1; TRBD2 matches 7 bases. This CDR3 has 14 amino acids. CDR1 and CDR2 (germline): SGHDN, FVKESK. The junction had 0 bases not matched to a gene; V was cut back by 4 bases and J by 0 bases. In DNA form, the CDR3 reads TGTGCCAGCAGCCGCGGGAGCTCCTACAATGAGCAGTTCTTC. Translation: CASSRGSSYNEQFF.

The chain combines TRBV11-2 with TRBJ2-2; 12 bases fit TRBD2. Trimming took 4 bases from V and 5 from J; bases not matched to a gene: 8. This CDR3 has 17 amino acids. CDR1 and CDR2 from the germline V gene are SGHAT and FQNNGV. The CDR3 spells CASSSLRLAGATGELFF. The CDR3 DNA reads TGTGCCAGCAGCTCCCTCCGACTAGCGGGAGCTACCGGGGAGCTGTTTTTT.

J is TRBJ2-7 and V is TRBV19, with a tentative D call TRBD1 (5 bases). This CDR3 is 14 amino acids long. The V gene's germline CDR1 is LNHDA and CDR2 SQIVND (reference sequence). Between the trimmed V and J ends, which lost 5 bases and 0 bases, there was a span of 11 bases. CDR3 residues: CASSGTGRSYEQYF. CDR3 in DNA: TGTGCCAGTAGTGGAACAGGCCGCTCCTACGAGCAGTACTTC. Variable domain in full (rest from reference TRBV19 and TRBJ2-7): DGGITQSPKYLFRKEGQNVTLSCEQNLNHDAMYWYRQDPGQGLRLIYYSQIVNDFQKGDIAEGYSVSREKKESFPLTVTSAQKNPTAFYLCASSGTGRSYEQYFGPGTRLTVT.

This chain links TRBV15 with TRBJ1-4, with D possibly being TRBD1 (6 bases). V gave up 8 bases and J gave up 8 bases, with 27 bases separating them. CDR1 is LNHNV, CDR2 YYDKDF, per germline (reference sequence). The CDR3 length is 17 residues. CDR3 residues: CATSGRGKRASEEKLFF. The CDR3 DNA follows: TGTGCCACCTCAGGAAGGGGGAAACGAGCGAGCGAAGAAAAACTGTTTTTT. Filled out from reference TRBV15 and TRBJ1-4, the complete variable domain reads DAMVIQNPRYQVTQFGKPVTLSCSQTLNHNVMYWYQQKSSQAPKLLFHYYDKDFNNEADTPDNFQSRRPNTSFCFLDIRSPGLGDTAMYLCATSGRGKRASEEKLFFGSGTQLSVL.

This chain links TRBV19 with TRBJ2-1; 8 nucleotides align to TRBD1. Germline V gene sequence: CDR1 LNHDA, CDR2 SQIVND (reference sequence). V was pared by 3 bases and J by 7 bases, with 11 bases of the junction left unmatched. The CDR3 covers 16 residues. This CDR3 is CASSIRAGGGLNEQFF. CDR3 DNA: TGTGCCAGTAGTATTAGGGCAGGGGGCGGTTTGAATGAGCAGTTCTTC.

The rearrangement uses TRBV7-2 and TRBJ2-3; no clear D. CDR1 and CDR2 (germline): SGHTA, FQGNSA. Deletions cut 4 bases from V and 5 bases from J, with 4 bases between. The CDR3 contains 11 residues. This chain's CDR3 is CASSYRDTQYF. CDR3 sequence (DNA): TGTGCCAGCAGCTACCGAGATACGCAGTATTTT.